The clone carrying this T cell receptor (beta chain) was counted only a few times. Trimming shortened V by 1 base and J by 4 bases, and 13 bases separated the two germline ends. Per germline, CDR1 DFQATT and CDR2 SNEGSKA (reference sequence). The CDR3 covers 14 residues. TCRdb re-analysed the 5' RACE reads in MiXCR, keeping a single row per CDR3 protein. The table shows about 410,000 distinct CDR3 sequences, with less than 25% occurring only once. This record comes from a study of T-cell memory formation after mild COVID-19. The sequencing sample was made of PBMCs or a T cell subset sorted from them (not recorded which). The receptor comes from an adult woman who had mild COVID-19 (a few samples of this study predate the infection). Cell type and time point are not known. The chain uses TRBV20-1 and TRBJ1-1; possible D gene TRBD1, 5 bases. The CDR3 coding sequence is TGCAGTGCTAGAGTTCCAGGGAGGGGCACTGAAGCTTTCTTT. It is translated as CSARVPGRGTEAFF.